The sequence of this TCR beta chain was determined in a study of shared clonotypes between healthy human individuals. Study-wide context: For every donor, three CD4 naive, three CD4 memory, two CD8 naive and one CD8 memory plates were used.

There were no recent acute infections or vaccinations among the donors, who were healthy HIV-negative adults. The germline V and J ends were trimmed by 2 bases and 4 bases, with 14 bases remaining between them. The germline CDR1 and CDR2 sequences are SGDLS and YYNGEE. There are 15 residues in the CDR3. Study-wide results and caveats: Generation probabilities were higher for clonotypes shared across all four sorted-subset donors than for unshared ones. Generally, naive subsets (rather than memory subsets) showed larger estimated richness.

A note on this clone: Its target is unknown.

Sequencing was performed with immunoSEQ multiplex PCR; in TCRdb, only in-frame clones are kept and a portion is missing. Among some 2,500,000 clones listed, 85% to 95% were seen once. The chain carries TRBV9 and TRBJ2-3, with D hard to call. The material sequenced was naive CD4+ T cells from PBMCs. Specified subset: CD45RA+ positively selected. The sequence came from a young man in good health. Some clones in this sample may be carry-over from other donors' samples. Written as DNA, the CDR3 is TGTGCCAGCAGCGTCCCCTCCGGGTTGGCAGATACGCAGTATTTT. This codes for CASSVPSGLADTQYF.